The following is a T cell receptor beta chain sequence with its context. Its target is not known. The germline V gene encodes CDR1 SGHRS and CDR2 YFSETQ. This CDR3 has 14 residues. V lost 4 bases, J lost 3 bases, and 13 bases lay in between. Researchers made TCR cDNA using 5'RACE template switching, and this step added a universal primer site and UMIs. TCRdb itself ran the 5' RACE reads through MiXCR, one entry per CDR3 protein. This table has just under 600,000 distinct CDR3 sequences, roughly 12% appearing once. These data come from a study of T cells after yellow fever vaccination. Study-wide findings and caveats: At 95% to 98% for CD4 and approximately 89% for CD8, most primary-vaccination clones showed up again after the booster. Bulk-population clonotypes that are abundant could appear as contaminants in FACS-sorted repertoires.

The chain employs TRBV5-1 and TRBJ2-5, with D perhaps assigned TRBD1 or TRBD2 (6 bases each). The TCR sequence derives from a man aged 25-45 years who received the YFV17D yellow fever vaccine. Sample: PBMCs, taken on the day of the yellow fever booster vaccination. DNA of the CDR3: TGCGCCAGCAGCAACGGCGGGACAAAAGAGACCCAGTACTTC. This gives the protein CASSNGGTKETQYF.